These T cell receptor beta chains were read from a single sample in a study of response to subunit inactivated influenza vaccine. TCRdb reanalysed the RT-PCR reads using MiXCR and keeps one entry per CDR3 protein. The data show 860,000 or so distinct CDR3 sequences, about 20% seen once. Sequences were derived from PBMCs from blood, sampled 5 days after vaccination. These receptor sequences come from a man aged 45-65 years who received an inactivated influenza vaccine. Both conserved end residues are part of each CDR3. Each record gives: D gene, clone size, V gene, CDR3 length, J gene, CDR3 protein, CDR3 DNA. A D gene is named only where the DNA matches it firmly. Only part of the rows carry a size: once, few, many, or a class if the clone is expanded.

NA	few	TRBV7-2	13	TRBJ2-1	CASHRDSYNEQFF	TGTGCCAGCCACCGAGACTCCTACAATGAGCAGTTCTTC
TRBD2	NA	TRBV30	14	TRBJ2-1	CAWSVRGGGNEQFF	TGTGCCTGGAGTGTACGCGGGGGGGGCAATGAGCAGTTCTTC
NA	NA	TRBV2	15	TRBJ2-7	CASSEAGSGSYEQYF	TGTGCCAGCAGTGAAGCAGGCTCCGGGTCCTACGAGCAGTACTTC
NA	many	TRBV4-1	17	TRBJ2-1	CASSQLRAESPYNEQFF	TGCGCCAGCAGCCAACTTAGGGCCGAAAGCCCCTACAATGAGCAGTTCTTC
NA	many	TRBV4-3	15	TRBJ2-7	CASSQGRGVFYEQYF	TGCGCCAGCAGCCAGGGGAGGGGGGTTTTCTACGAGCAGTACTTC
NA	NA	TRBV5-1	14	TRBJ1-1	CASTAVGRNTEAFF	TGCGCCAGCACGGCGGTGGGGAGGAACACTGAAGCCTTCTTT
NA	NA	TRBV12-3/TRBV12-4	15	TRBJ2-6	CASREQSSGANVLTF	TGTGCCAGCAGGGAACAGAGCTCTGGGGCCAACGTCCTGACTTTC
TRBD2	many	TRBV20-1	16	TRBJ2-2	CSARDAASGNTGELFF	TGCAGTGCTAGAGATGCGGCTAGCGGAAACACCGGGGAGCTGTTTTTT
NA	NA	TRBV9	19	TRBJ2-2	CASSPHPVFEGVNTGELFF	TGTGCCAGCAGCCCCCACCCCGTGTTTGAGGGTGTGAACACCGGGGAGCTGTTTTTT
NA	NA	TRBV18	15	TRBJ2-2	CASSYREANTGELFF	TGTGCCAGCTCATACCGGGAAGCCAACACCGGGGAGCTGTTTTTT
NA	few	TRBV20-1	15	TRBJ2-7	CSARDLRGETYEQYF	TGCAGTGCTAGAGATTTGCGGGGAGAGACCTACGAGCAGTACTTC
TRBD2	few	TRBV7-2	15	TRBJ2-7	CASSLSGLAGDEQYF	TGTGCCAGCAGCCTAAGCGGCCTAGCGGGAGACGAGCAGTACTTC
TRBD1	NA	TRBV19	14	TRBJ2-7	CASSRTGRRYEQYF	TGTGCCAGTAGTAGGACAGGGCGCCGCTACGAGCAGTACTTC
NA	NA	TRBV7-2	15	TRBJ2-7	CASSISRGSGYEQYF	TGTGCCAGCAGCATATCGAGGGGGAGCGGTTACGAGCAGTACTTC
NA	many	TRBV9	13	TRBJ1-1	CASSPGGRTEAFF	TGTGCCAGCAGCCCCGGGGGGCGGACTGAAGCTTTCTTT
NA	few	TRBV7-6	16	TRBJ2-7	CASSLDLSSGYYEQYF	TGTGCCAGCAGCTTAGATTTAAGTAGCGGATACTACGAGCAGTACTTC
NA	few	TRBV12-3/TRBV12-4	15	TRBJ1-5	CASSVQDSHNQPQHF	TGTGCCAGCAGCGTGCAGGACAGTCATAATCAGCCCCAGCATTTT
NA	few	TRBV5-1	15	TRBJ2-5	CASSLALGVVETQYF	TGCGCCAGCAGCTTGGCCTTGGGGGTAGTGGAGACCCAGTACTTC
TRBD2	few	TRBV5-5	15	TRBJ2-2	CASRYSGRNTGELFF	TGTGCCAGCAGATATAGCGGGAGAAACACCGGGGAGCTGTTTTTT
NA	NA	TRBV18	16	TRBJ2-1	CASSPPRGHSYNEQFF	TGTGCCAGCTCACCACCCCGAGGGCACTCCTACAATGAGCAGTTCTTC
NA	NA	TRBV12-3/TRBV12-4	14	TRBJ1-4	CASSSRPPYEKLFF	TGTGCCAGCAGTTCGAGACCGCCATATGAAAAACTGTTTTTT
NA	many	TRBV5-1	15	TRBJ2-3	CASSLNAPQRDTQYF	TGCGCCAGCAGCTTGAATGCCCCCCAACGAGATACGCAGTATTTT
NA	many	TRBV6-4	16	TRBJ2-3	CASSDLPSAGTDTQYF	TGTGCCAGCAGTGACCTCCCTAGCGCAGGCACAGATACGCAGTATTTT
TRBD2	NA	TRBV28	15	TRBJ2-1	CASVVRTRRANEQFF	TGTGCCAGTGTAGTCCGGACTAGGAGGGCCAATGAGCAGTTCTTC
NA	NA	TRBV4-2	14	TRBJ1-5	CASSPGLINQAQHF	TGTGCCAGCAGCCCCGGGCTCATCAACCAGGCCCAGCATTTT
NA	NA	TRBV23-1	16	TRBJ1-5	CASSQSARLSNQPQHF	TGCGCCAGCAGTCAATCCGCGAGACTTAGCAATCAGCCCCAGCATTTT
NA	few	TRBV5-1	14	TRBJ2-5	CASSSKGGGETQYF	TGCGCCAGCAGCTCCAAGGGGGGGGGAGAGACCCAGTACTTC
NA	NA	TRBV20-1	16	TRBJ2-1	CSAPKPGGSSYNEQFF	TGCAGTGCTCCAAAACCCGGAGGGTCCTCCTACAATGAGCAGTTCTTC
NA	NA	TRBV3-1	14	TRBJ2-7	CASSQKGFSYEQYF	TGTGCCAGCAGCCAAAAAGGGTTCTCCTACGAGCAGTACTTC
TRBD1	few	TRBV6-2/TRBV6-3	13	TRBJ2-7	CASNSRQGGEQYF	TGTGCCAGCAATTCCCGACAGGGGGGCGAGCAGTACTTC
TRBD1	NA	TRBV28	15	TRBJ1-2	CASSPPGQGFDGYTF	TGTGCCAGCAGTCCACCGGGACAGGGTTTTGATGGCTACACCTTC
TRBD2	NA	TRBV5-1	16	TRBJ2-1	CASSFFLTSGINEQFF	TGCGCCAGCAGCTTCTTTCTGACTAGCGGGATAAATGAGCAGTTCTTC
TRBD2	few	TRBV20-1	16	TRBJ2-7	CSAFIGTSGAPGQQYF	TGCAGTGCTTTTATCGGGACTAGCGGGGCCCCCGGGCAGCAGTACTTC
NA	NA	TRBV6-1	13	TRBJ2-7	CASSRQPPYEQYF	TGTGCCAGCAGCCGCCAACCCCCCTACGAGCAGTACTTC
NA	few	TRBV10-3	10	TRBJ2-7	CATRGVEQYF	TGTGCCACCCGAGGGGTCGAGCAGTACTTC
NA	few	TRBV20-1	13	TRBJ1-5	CSASRDGSGPQHF	TGCAGTGCTAGCAGAGACGGCTCTGGGCCCCAGCATTTT
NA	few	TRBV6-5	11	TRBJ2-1	CASRTFDEQFF	TGTGCCAGCAGAACTTTCGATGAGCAGTTCTTC
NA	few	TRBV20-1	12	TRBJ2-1	CSAPKRNNEQFF	TGCAGTGCTCCCAAAAGGAACAATGAGCAGTTCTTC
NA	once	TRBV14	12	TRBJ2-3	CASSLSWNTQYF	TGTGCCAGCAGCCTATCGTGGAATACGCAGTATTTT
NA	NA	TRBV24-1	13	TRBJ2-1	CATSDSHHNEQFF	TGTGCCACCAGTGATTCGCATCACAATGAGCAGTTCTTC
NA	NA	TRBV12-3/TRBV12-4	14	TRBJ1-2	CASSTDSRYYGYTF	TGTGCCAGCAGTACTGACAGCCGTTACTATGGCTACACCTTC
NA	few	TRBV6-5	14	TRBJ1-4	CASSYSGVREKLFF	TGTGCCAGCAGTTACTCTGGGGTTCGGGAAAAACTGTTTTTT
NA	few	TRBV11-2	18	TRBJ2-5	CASRSLADSWPLGETQYF	TGTGCCAGCAGATCTTTAGCCGATAGTTGGCCACTTGGAGAGACCCAGTACTTC
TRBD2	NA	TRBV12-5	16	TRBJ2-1	CASGLVLAGGPNEQFF	TGTGCTAGTGGTTTGGTTCTAGCGGGGGGGCCCAATGAGCAGTTCTTC
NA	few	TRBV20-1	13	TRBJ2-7	CSVRQQSSYEQYF	TGCAGTGTCCGCCAACAGAGCTCCTACGAGCAGTACTTC
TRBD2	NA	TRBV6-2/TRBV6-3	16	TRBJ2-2	CASGNLGTTLTGELFF	TGTGCCAGCGGCAACCTCGGGACTACCCTAACCGGGGAGCTGTTTTTT
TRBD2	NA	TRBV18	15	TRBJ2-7	CASSPGLAGGGEQYF	TGTGCCAGCTCACCTGGACTAGCGGGAGGGGGCGAGCAGTACTTC
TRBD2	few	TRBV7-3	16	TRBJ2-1	CASSPQGLAGGAEQFF	TGTGCCAGCAGCCCCCAGGGACTAGCGGGAGGAGCTGAGCAGTTCTTC
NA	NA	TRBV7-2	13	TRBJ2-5	CASSLMGRETQYF	TGTGCCAGCAGCTTAATGGGGCGAGAGACCCAGTACTTC
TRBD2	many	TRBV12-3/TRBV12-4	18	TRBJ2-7	CASSPWTSGGPGSYEQYF	TGTGCCAGCAGCCCTTGGACTAGCGGGGGGCCCGGCTCCTACGAGCAGTACTTC
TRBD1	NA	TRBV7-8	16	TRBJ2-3	CASSLAGQGMTDTQYF	TGTGCCAGCAGCTTAGCGGGACAGGGTATGACAGATACGCAGTATTTT
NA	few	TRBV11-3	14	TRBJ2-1	CASSLDGQANEQFF	TGTGCCAGCAGCTTAGACGGTCAGGCTAACGAGCAGTTCTTC
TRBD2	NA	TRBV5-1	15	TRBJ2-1	CASSGGLAGENEQFF	TGCGCCAGCAGCGGGGGACTAGCGGGAGAAAATGAGCAGTTCTTC
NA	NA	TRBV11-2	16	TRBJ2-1	CASSLWGEGSYNEQFF	TGTGCCAGCAGCTTATGGGGGGAAGGCTCCTACAATGAGCAGTTCTTC
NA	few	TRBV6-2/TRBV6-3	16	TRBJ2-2	CASRPRHLFRTGELFF	TGTGCCAGCAGACCCCGCCATCTGTTCCGCACCGGGGAGCTGTTTTTT
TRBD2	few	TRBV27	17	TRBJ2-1	CASSFMAGGRGRNEQFF	TGTGCCAGCAGTTTTATGGCGGGAGGGAGGGGCCGGAATGAGCAGTTCTTC
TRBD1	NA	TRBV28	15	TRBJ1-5	CASRNRPQGYQPQHF	TGTGCCAGCAGAAACCGACCACAGGGGTATCAGCCCCAGCATTTT